The 14 T cell receptor beta chains given below trace back to one sample, sequenced in a study of shared clonotypes between healthy human individuals. TCRdb keeps only in-frame clones here, not all; method: immunoSEQ multiplex PCR. This sample yields about 2.3 million clones, of which 93% are seen a single time; 0.3% to 0.4% belongs to the top ten. Specimen: naive CD4+ T cells from PBMCs. Subset given: CD45RA+ positively selected. The receptors shown here come from a man aged 18 to 30 in good health. Some clones in this sample may be carry-over from other donors' samples.

The chain links TRBV6-1 to TRBJ2-5; D is ambiguous. The CDR3 extends over 15 amino acids. Trimming left V 5 bases short and J 4 bases short, with 17 bases between. Germline V gene sequence: CDR1 MNHNS, CDR2 SASEGT. The CDR3 DNA reads as TGTGCCAGCAGTAGGCCCAGGTGGACGTTAGAGACCCAGTACTTC. It specifies CASSRPRWTLETQYF.

V and J are TRBV2 and TRBJ1-4; no definite D call. CDR3 size: 14 residues. Trimming stripped 6 bases from V and 0 bases from J, with 8 bases between. CDR1 and CDR2 from the germline V gene are SNHLY and FYNNEI. The CDR3 DNA reads as TGTGCCAGCAGAGCTACTGCAACTAATGAAAAACTGTTTTTT. As protein: CASRATATNEKLFF.

CDR3 sequence (DNA): TGTGCCAGCACAGGAGAGACTAGCACAGATACGCAGTATTTT. This codes for CASTGETSTDTQYF. The chain carries TRBV25-1 and TRBJ2-3; D remains ambiguous. The CDR3 consists of 14 residues. The V end was cut by 7 bases, the J end by 0 bases, with 11 bases between. The germline V gene has CDR1 MGHDK and CDR2 SYGVNS.

This rearrangement joins TRBV27 to TRBJ2-7, with 11 bases fitting TRBD1. CDR3 length: 15 amino acids. Germline lookup yields CDR1 MNHEY and CDR2 SMNVEV (reference sequence). J was trimmed by 6 bases and V by 4 bases; bases with no gene match: 8. CDR3 residues: CASSSPGQGAFEQYF. CDR3 in DNA: TGTGCCAGCAGTTCGCCAGGACAGGGGGCATTCGAGCAGTACTTC.

The rearrangement joins TRBV6-6 to TRBJ1-5; 7 positions agree with TRBD1. The germline gives CDR1 MNHNY, CDR2 SVGAGI (reference sequence). The V gene end was trimmed by 6 bases and the J gene end by 7 bases; junction bases not matched to a gene: 9. This CDR3 region has 14 residues. DNA for the CDR3: TGTGCCAGCAGGCCCACAGGGGTAGGACAGCCCCAGCATTTT. This gives the protein CASRPTGVGQPQHF.

V and J are TRBV9 and TRBJ2-5; 8 nucleotides agree with TRBD2. The CDR3 has 14 residues. The trim removed 6 bases at V and 4 bases at J, leaving 8 bases unmatched. Germline V lookup: CDR1 SGDLS, CDR2 YYNGEE. CDR3 DNA sequence: TGTGCCAGCAAGAGATCGGGAGGGGGAGAGACCCAGTACTTC. Its translation: CASKRSGGGETQYF.

V usage is TRBV5-6 and J usage is TRBJ2-5, with 12 bases matching TRBD2. This CDR3 is 17 amino acids long. Unmatched junction bases numbered 10, after V lost 2 bases and J lost 5 bases. The germline gives CDR1 SGHDT, CDR2 YYEEEE. CDR3 sequence reads: CASSLRTSGVSRETQYF. In DNA, the CDR3 is TGTGCCAGCAGCTTAAGGACTAGCGGGGTCTCCCGGGAGACCCAGTACTTC.

Only one count was recorded for this clone. The chain carries TRBV15 and TRBJ2-3, with D perhaps TRBD2 (6 bases). Germline V CDR1 and CDR2: LNHNV, YYDKDF (reference sequence). Trimming took 1 base from V and 5 from J, leaving 19 bases between them. CDR3 length equals 17 residues. CDR3 sequence reads: CATSRGWTGSSGDTQYF. CDR3 DNA sequence: TGTGCCACCAGCAGAGGATGGACCGGGAGCTCAGGAGATACGCAGTATTTT.

The V gene is TRBV6-5, the J gene TRBJ1-2, with D possibly being TRBD1 (6 bases). The CDR3 is 13 amino acids. Germline V gives CDR1 MNHEY, CDR2 SVGAGI. The V and J ends lost 6 bases and 4 bases respectively, with 12 bases between them. CDR3 in DNA: TGTGCCAGCAGCCACAGGGCTGCCTATGGCTACACCTTC. Translation: CASSHRAAYGYTF.

This clone has just one count. This sample includes further DNA sequences coding for the same CDR3. The rearrangement joins TRBV5-1 to TRBJ2-7; unclear D gene. V was clipped by 4 bases and J by 2 bases, with 10 bases between them. The CDR3 extends over 13 amino acids. Germline values: CDR1 SGHRS, CDR2 YFSETQ. CDR3: CASSLTGPYEQYF. The CDR3 DNA follows: TGCGCCAGCAGCCTGACCGGACCCTACGAGCAGTACTTC. The variable domain in full, completed from reference TRBV5-1 and TRBJ2-7, reads KAGVTQTPRYLIKTRGQQVTLSCSPISGHRSVSWYQQTPGQGLQFLFEYFSETQRNKGNFPGRFSGRQFSNSRSEMNVSTLELGDSALYLCASSLTGPYEQYFGPGTRLTVT.

The rearrangement uses TRBV5-1 and TRBJ2-7, with D perhaps given as TRBD1 or TRBD2 (5 bases each). Germline V CDR1 and CDR2: SGHRS, YFSETQ. This CDR3 has 14 residues. Between the trimmed V and J ends, which lost 4 bases and 2 bases, there was a span of 13 bases. DNA of the CDR3: TGCGCCAGCAGCCTGCCGGGACGGCCCTACGAGCAGTACTTC. Encoded protein: CASSLPGRPYEQYF.

CDR3 DNA: TGTGCCAGCAGCGGGACCGGGACAGGGTTCTCCTACGAGCAGTACTTC. The encoded protein is CASSGTGTGFSYEQYF. The genes are TRBV28 and TRBJ2-7; 9 bases are a match to TRBD1. The germline CDR1 and CDR2 sequences are MDHEN and SYDVKM. The length of the CDR3 is 16 residues. J was trimmed by 0 bases and V by 6 bases; bases with no gene match: 9.

The table lists this clone with a few counts. V gene TRBV30 combines with J gene TRBJ1-4; possibly TRBD1 for D (5 bases). CDR3 length: 14 residues. V shed 3 bases and J shed 5 bases, with 13 bases lying between them. Germline V gives CDR1 GTSNPN, CDR2 SVGIG (reference sequence). CDR3 sequence reads: CAWREGRINEKLFF. The CDR3 region has the DNA TGTGCCTGGAGGGAGGGACGGATCAATGAAAAACTGTTTTTT.

The chain employs TRBV5-5 and TRBJ1-4, with a tentative D call TRBD1 (6 bases). The CDR3 totals 16 residues. Germline V gene data show CDR1 as SGHKS and CDR2 as YYEKEE (reference sequence). With 0 bases removed from V and 8 bases from J, the gap between germline ends came to 17 bases. CDR3 sequence reads: CASSLDMGHLGEKLFF. The CDR3, as DNA: TGTGCCAGCAGCTTGGATATGGGACACTTGGGAGAAAAACTGTTTTTT.